These T cell receptor beta chains were read from a single sample in a study of early T cells in non-severe SARS-CoV-2 infection. TCRdb itself ran the 5' RACE reads through MiXCR, one entry per CDR3 protein. The sample holds about 80,000 distinct CDR3 sequences, 7.5% to 10% seen once. The sample comprised whole blood. Source of these receptors: an adult who was a healthcare worker with PCR-confirmed SARS-CoV-2 infection or an uninfected control (not recorded which). Each CDR3 is given with its conserved first and last residue. A D gene is named only where the DNA matches it firmly. Clone size is given for some rows only: seen once, a few or many times, or a class if the clone is expanded.

size | D | J | V | CDR3 | DNA
many | TRBD2 | TRBJ2-3 | TRBV30 | CAWSEGTAGGTDTQYF | TGTGCCTGGAGTGAGGGCACAGCGGGAGGGACGGATACGCAGTATTTT
few | TRBD1 | TRBJ1-2 | TRBV7-8 | CASTDPGQFYGYTF | TGTGCCAGCACAGATCCGGGACAGTTCTATGGCTACACCTTC
many | TRBD2 | TRBJ2-1 | TRBV5-1 | CASSSPGVAGANEQFF | TGCGCCAGCAGCTCGCCAGGGGTAGCGGGGGCTAATGAGCAGTTCTTC
NA | NA | TRBJ2-7 | TRBV19 | CASRKMEGSNHEQYF | TGTGCCAGTAGGAAAATGGAAGGTAGTAACCACGAGCAGTACTTC
few | NA | TRBJ2-5 | TRBV10-1 | CASSESGVETQYF | TGCGCCAGCAGTGAGTCAGGGGTCGAGACCCAGTACTTC
few | NA | TRBJ1-6 | TRBV3-1 | CASSQRPRVPPLHF | TGTGCCAGCAGCCAGAGACCCAGGGTGCCACCCCTCCACTTT
NA | TRBD2 | TRBJ2-1 | TRBV5-1 | CASSQPWTSGRGNEQFF | TGCGCCAGCAGCCAACCTTGGACTAGCGGGAGGGGCAATGAGCAGTTCTTC
few | NA | TRBJ1-6 | TRBV20-1 | CSARDSGIRNSPLHF | TGCAGTGCTAGAGATTCGGGGATACGGAATTCACCCCTCCACTTT
NA | TRBD2 | TRBJ2-3 | TRBV5-4 | CASSLVAGGADTQYF | TGTGCCAGCAGCTTGGTCGCGGGAGGAGCGGATACGCAGTATTTT
few | NA | TRBJ1-4 | TRBV5-1 | CASSLERGYNEKLFF | TGCGCCAGCAGCTTGGAAAGGGGTTATAATGAAAAACTGTTTTTT
NA | NA | TRBJ2-7 | TRBV4-2 | CASSQSLAYEQYF | TGTGCCAGCAGCCAATCACTAGCTTACGAGCAGTACTTC
many | NA | TRBJ2-2 | TRBV21-1 | CASRPARTGELFF | TGTGCCAGCCGGCCGGCCCGCACCGGGGAGCTGTTTTTT
many | NA | TRBJ1-5 | TRBV3-1 | CASSRQGNQPQHF | TGTGCCAGCAGCCGCCAGGGTAATCAGCCCCAGCATTTT
few | TRBD1 | TRBJ1-6 | TRBV3-1 | CASGTGNQSPLHF | TGTGCCAGCGGGACAGGGAATCAATCACCCCTCCACTTT
few | TRBD1 | TRBJ1-5 | TRBV28 | CASSKGQADQPQHF | TGTGCCAGCAGCAAGGGACAGGCGGATCAGCCCCAGCATTTT
many | NA | TRBJ2-7 | TRBV11-2 | CASSSGRPYEQYF | TGTGCCAGCAGCTCTGGACGGCCCTACGAGCAGTACTTC
many | NA | TRBJ2-3 | TRBV6-6 | CATLAGQKDTQYF | TGTGCCACACTAGCCGGTCAGAAAGATACGCAGTATTTT
many | NA | TRBJ2-1 | TRBV7-2 | CASSPPDNEQFF | TGTGCCAGCAGCCCCCCGGACAATGAGCAGTTCTTC
many | NA | TRBJ1-1 | TRBV10-3 | CATDGSGGGRTEAFF | TGTGCCACCGACGGATCCGGGGGCGGACGGACTGAAGCTTTCTTT
many | TRBD1 | TRBJ1-2 | TRBV24-1 | CATSDSRDRGRGPGYTF | TGTGCCACCAGTGACTCCCGGGACAGGGGAAGAGGGCCCGGCTACACCTTC
NA | NA | TRBJ2-1 | TRBV7-8 | CASTARTVYNEQFF | TGTGCCAGCACCGCCCGGACAGTCTACAATGAGCAGTTCTTC
NA | TRBD2 | TRBJ2-1 | TRBV20-1 | CSARSPGGRGSSYNEQFF | TGCAGTGCTAGGTCCCCTGGCGGTCGCGGGAGCTCCTACAATGAGCAGTTCTTC
many | NA | TRBJ1-5 | TRBV28 | CASSLPPRTATANQPQHF | TGTGCCAGCAGTTTACCTCCTCGGACAGCAACCGCGAATCAGCCCCAGCATTTT
NA | TRBD2 | TRBJ2-6 | TRBV6-4 | CASSLTGTSVSGANVLTF | TGTGCCAGCAGCCTCACCGGGACTAGCGTCTCTGGGGCCAACGTCCTGACTTTC
NA | TRBD2 | TRBJ2-7 | TRBV20-1 | CSASSSSGWYKQYF | TGCAGTGCTAGTTCCTCTAGCGGGTGGTACAAGCAGTACTTC
NA | NA | TRBJ2-2 | TRBV2 | CASRRIGAGVTGELFF | TGTGCCAGCAGGAGGATAGGGGCAGGGGTCACCGGGGAGCTGTTTTTT
few | NA | TRBJ2-3 | TRBV10-3 | CAIRGGTPDTQYF | TGTGCCATCAGGGGCGGGACGCCAGATACGCAGTATTTT
NA | TRBD1 | TRBJ2-2 | TRBV28 | CASSPPGQGWAGELFF | TGTGCCAGCAGTCCGCCGGGACAGGGATGGGCCGGGGAGCTGTTTTTT
many | TRBD2 | TRBJ2-7 | TRBV20-1 | CSAHPLGGRNEQYF | TGCAGTGCCCACCCGCTGGGCGGGAGAAACGAGCAGTACTTC
NA | TRBD2 | TRBJ2-7 | TRBV20-1 | CSAGTSARPYEQYF | TGCAGTGCTGGCACTAGCGCGCGGCCCTACGAGCAGTACTTC
many | TRBD2 | TRBJ2-2 | TRBV7-2 | CASTPGLAGTGELFF | TGTGCCAGCACCCCCGGACTAGCGGGGACCGGGGAGCTGTTTTTT
few | NA | TRBJ2-2 | TRBV15 | CATSRGINANTGELFF | TGTGCCACCAGCAGGGGAATTAACGCGAACACCGGGGAGCTGTTTTTT
NA | NA | TRBJ2-2 | TRBV28 | CASSLPILPGELFF | TGTGCCAGCAGTTTGCCCATTCTGCCCGGGGAGCTGTTTTTT
NA | NA | TRBJ2-2 | TRBV24-1 | CATSDPRVDAGELFF | TGTGCCACCAGTGACCCCAGGGTTGACGCCGGGGAGCTGTTTTTT
few | NA | TRBJ2-3 | TRBV7-9 | CASSLERSRVTQYF | TGTGCCAGCAGCTTGGAACGGTCCCGTGTTACGCAGTATTTT
NA | TRBD1 | TRBJ2-1 | TRBV14 | CASSSTSGGNEQFF | TGTGCCAGCAGCTCGACGTCAGGGGGCAATGAGCAGTTCTTC
NA | NA | TRBJ2-1 | TRBV9 | CASSVEGLGEQFF | TGTGCCAGCAGCGTAGAAGGGTTAGGAGAGCAGTTCTTC
few | TRBD1 | TRBJ2-5 | TRBV20-1 | CSATDRVQTQYF | TGCAGTGCTACAGACAGGGTCCAGACCCAGTACTTC
few | NA | TRBJ2-7 | TRBV6-2/TRBV6-3 | CASSYQGRWYEQYF | TGTGCCAGCAGTTATCAGGGCAGGTGGTACGAGCAGTACTTC
many | NA | TRBJ2-3 | TRBV7-2 | CASSPTEARQYF | TGTGCCAGCAGCCCCACGGAGGCACGGCAGTATTTT
few | TRBD2 | TRBJ2-1 | TRBV10-2 | CASRGGRDNSYNEQFF | TGCGCCAGCAGGGGCGGGAGGGACAACTCCTACAATGAGCAGTTCTTC
many | NA | TRBJ2-5 | TRBV10-2 | CASSDGRGETQYF | TGCGCCAGCAGTGATGGGAGAGGGGAGACCCAGTACTTC
NA | NA | TRBJ2-7 | TRBV2 | CASSADIVGEQYF | TGTGCCAGCAGTGCGGACATTGTCGGCGAGCAGTACTTC
many | TRBD2 | TRBJ2-3 | TRBV5-1 | CASSLAGGPPDTQYF | TGCGCCAGCAGCTTAGCGGGAGGGCCCCCAGATACGCAGTATTTT